The text below deals with one T cell receptor (beta chain). This sample was included in a study of cytomegalovirus exposure and HLA in healthy donors. A multiplex PCR was run with 60 Vbeta primers and 13 Jbeta primers. Here immunoSEQ multiplex PCR was the method, and the copy in TCRdb shows in-frame clones only, minus some. The sample yields about 210,000 clones, roughly 85% seen once. The CDR3 is 12 residues long. Germline trimming cut 4 bases from V and 8 bases from J; bases unmatched to any gene: 2. Germline loops: CDR1 SNHLY, CDR2 FYNNEI. The origin of this receptor is a male donor in good health and CMV-seronegative. The specimen was PBMCs. The chain carries TRBV2 and TRBJ1-2, with 9 positions matching TRBD1. The CDR3 is CASSGTGAGYTF. CDR3 sequence (DNA): TGTGCCAGCAGTGGGACAGGGGCGGGCTACACCTTC. The full variable domain, in which reference TRBV2 and TRBJ1-2 provide the parts outside the CDR3, is EPEVTQTPSHQVTQMGQEVILRCVPISNHLYFYWYRQILGQKVEFLVSFYNNEISEKSEIFDDQFSVERPDGSNFTLKIRSTKLEDSAMYFCASSGTGAGYTFGSGTRLTVV.